This T cell receptor (beta chain) was identified in a study of CXCR3-negative and CXCR3-positive naive CD8 T cells. The overall study: Roughly 1.5 +/- 0.3 million TRB reads came from each library, giving around 130 million in total.

Study-wide results and caveats: CXCR3-negative and CXCR3-positive naive cells shared comparable TRBV-TRBJ usage, but memory cells did not. Each naive subset displayed comparably high diversity, whereas memory CD8+ cells displayed much lower diversity. PBMCs showed partially decreased CXCR3 expression after cryopreservation, and most assays used fresh PBMCs. Hydrophobicity of TRB CDR3s was greater in CXCR3-positive naive cells than in CXCR3-negative naive cells.

5' RACE with UMI labels generated the TRB cDNA libraries. TCRdb reprocessed the 5' RACE reads, keeping one entry per CDR3 protein, no DNA. Its clone listing holds 80,000 to 100,000 distinct CDR3 sequences. CDR1 MNHEY and CDR2 SMNVEV come from the germline V gene (reference sequence). The CDR3 contains 15 residues. Comment on this clonotype: Its cognate antigen is unknown.

This clonotype originated in a human donor in good health. Some clones in this sample may be carry-over from other donors' samples. This sequence joins TRBV27 and TRBJ1-2; TCRdb gives TRBD1 as the D gene, but with no DNA this cannot be confirmed. Sequences were obtained from naive CXCR3+ CD8+ T cells from blood. Subset: CD45RO-CCR7+CD27+CD95- naive CD8+ T cells expressing CXCR3 (TNR3+). CDR3 protein: CASRSDFDRAGGYTF.